This section outlines one T cell receptor (beta chain) sequence together with its context. Unmatched junction bases numbered 9, after V lost 4 bases and J lost 5 bases. Germline CDR1 reads MNHEY; CDR2 reads SMNVEV (reference sequence). The CDR3 contains 16 residues. The source of the sample is a study of blood T cell repertoires in COVID-19. TCRdb's table, derived via immunoSEQ multiplex PCR, lists solely in-frame clones and lacks some. Of 150,000 to 200,000 clones listed, 74% are singletons. What was sequenced was peripheral blood. The source of this sequence is an elderly woman with acute or convalescent COVID-19. The chain links TRBV27 to TRBJ1-2; TRBD1 matches 11 bases. The CDR3 DNA follows: TGTGCCAGCAGTTCCTTATCCGGGACAGGGGGATATGGCTACACCTTC. This gives the protein CASSSLSGTGGYGYTF.